The present entry profiles one T cell receptor (beta chain) with its context. Within the sample, other DNA sequences also encode this same CDR3. Germline assignment: CDR1 SGHRS and CDR2 YFSETQ. The V gene lost 2 bases and the J gene lost 3 bases, with 11 bases spanning the gap. The CDR3 covers 14 residues. The data were taken from a study of blood T cell repertoires in COVID-19. Study-wide background: Researchers got acute and convalescent COVID-19 samples from the United States, Italy and Spain. From T cells, B-cell-depleted T cells, or PBMCs came the material, which was cDNA or gDNA.

In the original analysis: Estimation of nucleated cell counts relied on the amplification of reference gene primers. Repertoires were generated with immunoSEQ multiplex PCR, while TCRdb's copy carries only in-frame clones and drops some. V and J calls and clone size are those listed in that table; D and trimming were worked out from the DNA. Altogether about 170,000 clones are present, 86% being singletons, with the ten largest covering about 6.5%. This clonotype was sampled from an elderly woman in a cohort sampled during active or convalescent COVID-19. This chain uses TRBV5-1 with TRBJ1-1; D is possibly TRBD1 (6 bases). The sequencing sample was made of peripheral blood. CDR3 DNA: TGCGCCAGCAGCTTACAGGGTTCGGACACTGAAGCTTTCTTT. Its protein is CASSLQGSDTEAFF. Based on the CDR3 plus reference TRBV5-1 and TRBJ1-1, the full variable domain is KAGVTQTPRYLIKTRGQQVTLSCSPISGHRSVSWYQQTPGQGLQFLFEYFSETQRNKGNFPGRFSGRQFSNSRSEMNVSTLELGDSALYLCASSLQGSDTEAFFGQGTRLTVV.